Included here is one TCR beta chain sequence, with context. Its matching antigen is unknown. Germline is not matched at one junction end, which may reflect a read error. The sample comes from a study of CD8+CD57+ T cells in acquired aplastic anemia. Whole-study context: Sorted CD4+ and CD8+ cell DNA averaged approximately 3.4 ug. Study-level findings and limits: Patients and controls shared roughly 31 CD8+ CDR3 sequences, highly expressed in patients.

Only patients with CD8+CD57+ cell expansion on flow cytometry were chosen for sequencing. Blood samples were obtained from patients who had received no prior therapy. The template for TCR beta VDJ and CDR3 sequence profiling was genomic DNA. A single record per CDR3 protein comes from TCRdb applying MiXCR to the reads. The table has under 200,000 distinct CDR3 sequences, 45% to 50% seen once. The CDR3 is 13 amino acids. Germline CDR1 and CDR2: LNHNV and YYDKDF (reference sequence). The gene calls are TRBV15 and TRBJ2-1; D may be TRBD1 (5 bases). The sample consisted of sorted CD4+, CD8+, or CD8+CD57+ T cells (not recorded which) from PBMCs. The receptor was derived from a human donor with aplastic anemia. The DNA for the CDR3 is TGTGCCACCTCCAGGGATGGGTACAGTGAGCAGTTCTTC. Protein sequence: CATSRDGYSEQFF.